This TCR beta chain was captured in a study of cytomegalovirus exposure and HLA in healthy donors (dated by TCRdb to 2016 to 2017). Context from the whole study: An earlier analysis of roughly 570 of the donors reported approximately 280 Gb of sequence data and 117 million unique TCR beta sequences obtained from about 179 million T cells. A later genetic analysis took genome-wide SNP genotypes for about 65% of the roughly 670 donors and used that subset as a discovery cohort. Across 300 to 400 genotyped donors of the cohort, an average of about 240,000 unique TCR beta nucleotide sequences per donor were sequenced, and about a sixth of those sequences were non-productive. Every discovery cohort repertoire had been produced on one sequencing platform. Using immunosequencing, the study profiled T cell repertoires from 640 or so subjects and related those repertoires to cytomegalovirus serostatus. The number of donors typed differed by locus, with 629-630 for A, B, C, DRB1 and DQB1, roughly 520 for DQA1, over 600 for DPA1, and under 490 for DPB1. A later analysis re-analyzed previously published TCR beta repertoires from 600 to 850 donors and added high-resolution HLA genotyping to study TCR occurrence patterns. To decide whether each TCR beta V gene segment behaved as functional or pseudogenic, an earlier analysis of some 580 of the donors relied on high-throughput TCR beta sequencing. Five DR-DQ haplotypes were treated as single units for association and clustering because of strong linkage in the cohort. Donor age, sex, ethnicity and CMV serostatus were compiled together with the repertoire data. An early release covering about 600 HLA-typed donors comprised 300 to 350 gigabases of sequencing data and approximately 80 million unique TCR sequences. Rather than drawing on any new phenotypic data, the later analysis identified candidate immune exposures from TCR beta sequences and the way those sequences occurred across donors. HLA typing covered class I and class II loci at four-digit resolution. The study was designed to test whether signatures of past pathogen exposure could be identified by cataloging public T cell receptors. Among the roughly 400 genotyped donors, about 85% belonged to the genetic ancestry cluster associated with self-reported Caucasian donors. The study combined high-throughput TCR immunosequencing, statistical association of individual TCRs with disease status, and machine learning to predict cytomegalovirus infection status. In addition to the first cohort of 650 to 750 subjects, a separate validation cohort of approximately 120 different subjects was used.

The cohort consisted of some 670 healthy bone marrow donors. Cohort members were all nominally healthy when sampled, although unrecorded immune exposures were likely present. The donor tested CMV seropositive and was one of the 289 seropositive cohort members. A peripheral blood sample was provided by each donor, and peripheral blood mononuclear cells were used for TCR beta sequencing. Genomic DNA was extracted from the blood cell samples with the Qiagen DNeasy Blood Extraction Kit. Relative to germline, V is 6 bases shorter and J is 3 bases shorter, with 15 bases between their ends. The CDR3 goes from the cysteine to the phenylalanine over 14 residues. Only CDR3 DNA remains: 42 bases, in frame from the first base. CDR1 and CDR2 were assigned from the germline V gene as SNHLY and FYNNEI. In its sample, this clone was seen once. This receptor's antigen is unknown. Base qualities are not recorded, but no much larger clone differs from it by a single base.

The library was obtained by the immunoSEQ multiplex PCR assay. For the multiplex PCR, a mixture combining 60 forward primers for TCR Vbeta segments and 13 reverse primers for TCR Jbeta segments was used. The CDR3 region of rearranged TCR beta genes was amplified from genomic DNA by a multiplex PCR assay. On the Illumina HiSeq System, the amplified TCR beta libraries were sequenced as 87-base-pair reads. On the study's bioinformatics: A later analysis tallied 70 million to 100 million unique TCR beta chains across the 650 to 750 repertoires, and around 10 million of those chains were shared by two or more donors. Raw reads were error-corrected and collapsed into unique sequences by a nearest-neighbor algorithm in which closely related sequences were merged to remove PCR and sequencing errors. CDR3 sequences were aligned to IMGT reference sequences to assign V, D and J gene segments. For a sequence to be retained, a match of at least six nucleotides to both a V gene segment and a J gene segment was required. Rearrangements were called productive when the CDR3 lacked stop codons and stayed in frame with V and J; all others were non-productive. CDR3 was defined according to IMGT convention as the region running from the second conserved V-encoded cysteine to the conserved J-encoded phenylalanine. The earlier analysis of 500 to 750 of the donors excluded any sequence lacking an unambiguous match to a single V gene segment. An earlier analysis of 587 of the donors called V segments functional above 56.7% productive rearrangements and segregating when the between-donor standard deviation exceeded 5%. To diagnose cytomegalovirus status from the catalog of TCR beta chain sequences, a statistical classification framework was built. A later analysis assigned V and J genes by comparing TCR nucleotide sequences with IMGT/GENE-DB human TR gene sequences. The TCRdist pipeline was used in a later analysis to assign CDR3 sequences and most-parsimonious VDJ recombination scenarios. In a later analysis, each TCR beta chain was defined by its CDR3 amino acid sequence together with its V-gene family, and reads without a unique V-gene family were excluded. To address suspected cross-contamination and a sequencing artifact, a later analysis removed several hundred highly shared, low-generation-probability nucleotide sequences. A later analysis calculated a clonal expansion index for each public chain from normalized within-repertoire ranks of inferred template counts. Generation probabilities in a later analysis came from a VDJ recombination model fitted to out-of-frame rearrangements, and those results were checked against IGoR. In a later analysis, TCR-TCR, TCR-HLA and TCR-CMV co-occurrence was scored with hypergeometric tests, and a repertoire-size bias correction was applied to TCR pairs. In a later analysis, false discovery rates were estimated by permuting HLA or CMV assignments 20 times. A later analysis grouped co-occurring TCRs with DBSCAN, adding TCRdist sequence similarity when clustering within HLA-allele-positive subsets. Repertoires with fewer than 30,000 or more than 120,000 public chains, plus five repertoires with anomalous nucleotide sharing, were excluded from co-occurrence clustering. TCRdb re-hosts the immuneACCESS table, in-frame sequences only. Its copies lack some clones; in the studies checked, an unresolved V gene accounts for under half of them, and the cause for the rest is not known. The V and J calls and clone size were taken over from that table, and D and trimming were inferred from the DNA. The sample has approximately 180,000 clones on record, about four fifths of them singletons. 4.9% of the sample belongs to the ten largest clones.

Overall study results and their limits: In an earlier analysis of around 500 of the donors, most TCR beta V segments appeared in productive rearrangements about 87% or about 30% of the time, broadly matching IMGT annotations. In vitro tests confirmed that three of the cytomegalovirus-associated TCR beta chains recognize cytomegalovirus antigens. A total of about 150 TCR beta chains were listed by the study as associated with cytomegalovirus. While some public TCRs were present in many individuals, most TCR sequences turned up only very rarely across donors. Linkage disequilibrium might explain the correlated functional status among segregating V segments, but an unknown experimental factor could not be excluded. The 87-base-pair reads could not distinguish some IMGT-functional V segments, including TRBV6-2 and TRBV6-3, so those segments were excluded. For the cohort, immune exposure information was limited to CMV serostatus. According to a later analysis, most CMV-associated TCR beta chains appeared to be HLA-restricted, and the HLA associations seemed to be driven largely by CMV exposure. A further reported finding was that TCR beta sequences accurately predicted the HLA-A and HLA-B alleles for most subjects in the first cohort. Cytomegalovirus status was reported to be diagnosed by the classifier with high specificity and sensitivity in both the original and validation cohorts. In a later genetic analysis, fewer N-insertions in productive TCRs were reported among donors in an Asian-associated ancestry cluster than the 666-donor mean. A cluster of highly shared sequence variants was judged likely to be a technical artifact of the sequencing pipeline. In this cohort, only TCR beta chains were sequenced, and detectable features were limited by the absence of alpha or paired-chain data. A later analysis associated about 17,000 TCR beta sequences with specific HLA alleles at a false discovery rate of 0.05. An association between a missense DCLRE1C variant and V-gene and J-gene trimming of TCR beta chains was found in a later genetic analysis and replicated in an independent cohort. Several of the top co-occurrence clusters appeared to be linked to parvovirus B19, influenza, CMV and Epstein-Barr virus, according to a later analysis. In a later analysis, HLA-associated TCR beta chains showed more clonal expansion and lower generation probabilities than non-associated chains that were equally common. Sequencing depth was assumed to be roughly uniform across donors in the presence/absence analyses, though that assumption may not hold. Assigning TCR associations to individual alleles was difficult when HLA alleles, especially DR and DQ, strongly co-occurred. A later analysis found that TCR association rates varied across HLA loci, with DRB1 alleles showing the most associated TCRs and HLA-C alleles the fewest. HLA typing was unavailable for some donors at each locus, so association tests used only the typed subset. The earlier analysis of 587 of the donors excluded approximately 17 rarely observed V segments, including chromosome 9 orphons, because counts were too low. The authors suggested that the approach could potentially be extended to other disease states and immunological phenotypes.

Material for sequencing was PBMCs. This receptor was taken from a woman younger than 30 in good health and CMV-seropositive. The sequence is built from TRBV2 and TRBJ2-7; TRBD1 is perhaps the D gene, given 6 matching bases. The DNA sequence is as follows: TGTGCCAGCAGGCCCCGACAGGCCCTCTACGAGCAGTACTTC. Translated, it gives CASRPRQALYEQYF.